Sequencing of this T cell receptor beta chain was carried out in a study of cytomegalovirus exposure and HLA in healthy donors. Germline CDR1 reads SGHAT; CDR2 reads FQDESV (reference sequence). The junction had 11 bases not matched to a gene; V was cut back by 2 bases and J by 4 bases. This CDR3 spans 16 amino acids. Notes on this clone: What it binds is not known.

The PCR contained 60 Vbeta and 13 Jbeta primers. Clones were read by immunoSEQ multiplex PCR, and TCRdb kept only the in-frame ones, dropping some. Of 100,000 to 150,000 clones listed, roughly 78% are singletons. Study findings and constraints: There were 160 or so TCR beta chains listed as cytomegalovirus-associated. Accurate predictions that matched the HLA-A and HLA-B alleles of most subjects were reportedly made from TCR beta sequences. Cytomegalovirus status was reportedly diagnosed by the classifier with high sensitivity and specificity.

This chain uses TRBV11-1 with TRBJ2-7, with 7 bases fitting TRBD1. The sample taken for sequencing was PBMCs. The clonotype was recovered from a young man in good health and CMV-seropositive. The CDR3 nucleotides read TGTGCCAGCAGCTTACCCTCCAGGGGGATCCCATACGAGCAGTACTTC. This translates into CASSLPSRGIPYEQYF.